Below, 7 T cell receptor beta chains from the same sample are listed, as sequenced in a study of T cell clonality in common variable immunodeficiency. Profiling relied on immunoSEQ multiplex PCR, and the TCRdb table lists in-frame clones only, not all of them. This sample comprises 55,000 to 65,000 clones, none seen once only. The specimen sequenced was peripheral blood mononuclear cells. The origin of the receptors is a person aged 18 to 70 in good health.

This clone has a count of ten or more. The read is 3 residues too short to cover the CDR3 end, so that end is filled in from the germline J gene. The chain has TRBV20-1 and TRBJ2-7; 7 bases line up with TRBD2. CDR3 size: 11 residues. Per the germline V gene, CDR1 is DFQATT and CDR2 is SNEGSKA (reference sequence). The CDR3 region is CRAKRGYEQYF. The covered CDR3 bases are TGCAGGGCGAAGCGGGGATACGAG.

This clone occurred many times. Read sequence stops 3 residues before the CDR3 end, and the germline J gene provides the missing end. This chain connects TRBV28 to TRBJ2-2; D remains ambiguous. V was clipped by 5 bases and J by 8 bases, with 9 bases between them. Looked up from germline, CDR1 is MDHEN and CDR2 is SYDVKM. The CDR3 length is 12 residues. Incomplete CDR3 DNA: TGTGCCAGCAGTAACTCCCTGGGGGAG. It yields the protein CASSNSLGE. The whole CDR3 protein is CASSNSLGELFF.

This clone occurred many times. The read terminates 3 residues ahead of where the CDR3 ends, so the germline J gene completes it. This rearrangement joins TRBV7-9 to TRBJ2-1; 7 bases agree with TRBD1. The J segment lost 2 bases and the V segment lost 2 bases, leaving 3 bases of the junction unmatched. The CDR3 is 15 residues long. Germline CDR1 is SEHNR and CDR2 is FQNEAQ (reference sequence). The CDR3 DNA, read in part, is TGTGCCAGCAGCTTACGGGACAGACCCTACAATGAG. Its protein is CASSLRDRPYNE. The entire CDR3 is CASSLRDRPYNEQFF.

The part of the CDR3 DNA that was read is TGTGCCAGCAGCTTAGGGGGCCTCAGGGGACGGCAGCCC. Protein: CASSLGGLRGRQP. The full CDR3 is CASSLGGLRGRQPQHF. The chain carries TRBV7-8 and TRBJ1-5; TRBD1 is a possible D gene (6 bases). The read terminates 3 residues before the CDR3 end, so the remaining end is supplied by the germline J gene. Trimming stripped 1 base from V and 7 bases from J, with 17 bases between. Germline CDR1 reads SGHVS; CDR2 reads FQNEAQ. This CDR3 comprises 16 residues. Combining the CDR3 with reference TRBV7-8 and TRBJ1-5 gives the whole variable domain GAGVSQSPRYKVAKRGQDVALRCDPISGHVSLFWYQQALGQGPEFLTYFQNEAQLDKSGLPSDRFFAERPEGSVSTLKIQRTQQEDSAVYLCASSLGGLRGRQPQHFGDGTRLSIL.

With respect to this clone: The read ends 3 residues before the CDR3 terminus; that terminus is restored from the germline J gene. The chain employs TRBV19 and TRBJ1-5, with D maybe TRBD1 (5 bases). The CDR3 loop spans 17 amino acids. The germline V and J ends were trimmed by 6 bases and 0 bases, with 18 bases remaining between them. Germline V gives CDR1 LNHDA, CDR2 SQIVND (reference sequence). CDR3 sequence: CASSEVGGLYSNQPQHF. The DNA read from the CDR3 is TGTGCCAGTAGCGAGGTCGGGGGATTGTATAGCAATCAGCCC. Drawing the rest from reference TRBV19 and TRBJ1-5, the complete variable domain is DGGITQSPKYLFRKEGQNVTLSCEQNLNHDAMYWYRQDPGQGLRLIYYSQIVNDFQKGDIAEGYSVSREKKESFPLTVTSAQKNPTAFYLCASSEVGGLYSNQPQHFGDGTRLSIL.

This clone showed up many times. The CDR3 spells CASSLEGAYSNQPQHF. Partial CDR3 DNA: TGTGCCAGCAGCTTGGAGGGGGCTTATAGCAATCAGCCC. The rearrangement links TRBV7-8 to TRBJ1-5; 7 bases agree with TRBD1. The read is 3 residues too short to cover the CDR3 end, so that end is filled in from the germline J gene. The germline V gene has CDR1 SGHVS and CDR2 FQNEAQ. The CDR3 totals 16 residues. V dropped 3 bases and J dropped 0; count of bases not matched to a gene: 5.

This clone was counted ten times or more. Sequencing ends 3 residues short of the CDR3 end; the germline J gene provides the rest. Additional DNA sequences in this sample encode the identical CDR3. This chain joins TRBV19 and TRBJ1-5, with D perhaps TRBD1 (6 bases). Germline loops: CDR1 LNHDA, CDR2 SQIVND (reference sequence). Trimming took 5 bases from V and 6 from J, leaving 11 bases between them. The CDR3 has 13 residues. Here the CDR3 reads CASSQGRGQPQHF. CDR3 DNA (partial): TGTGCCAGTAGTCAGGGGAGGGGTCAGCCC.